This T cell receptor (beta chain) emerged from a study of T cells after yellow fever vaccination. Study as a whole: Some fractions had low cell numbers, and these were prepared with SMART-Seq v4 Ultra Low Input.

Study-level findings and limits: Re-detected after boosting: most primary clones, about 95% of CD4 and roughly 88% of CD8. Shared CD4/CD8 clonotypes were a small share, likely from convergent recombination. Researchers cautioned that FACS-sorted repertoires could harbor abundant clonotypes contaminating from the bulk population.

The CDR3 loop spans 14 amino acids. V was clipped by 4 bases and J by 0 bases, with 8 bases between them. Germline CDR1 is SNHLY and CDR2 is FYNNEI. The sample holds a few counts of this clonotype. The antigen is undetermined. TCRdb analysed the 5' RACE reads with MiXCR anew, one entry per CDR3 protein. The sample has approximately 330,000 distinct CDR3 sequences, about 4% seen once. Sample: PBMCs, taken 5 days after the yellow fever booster vaccination. This clonotype originated in a man in his late teens or twenties who received the YFV17D yellow fever vaccine. This chain uses TRBV2 with TRBJ2-3, with D uncertain. CDR3 nucleotides: TGTGCCAGCAGTGCGTCACCAAGCACAGATACGCAGTATTTT. Residues: CASSASPSTDTQYF.